This entry lists 22 T cell receptor beta chains sequenced from one sample in a study of T cell repertoires in cytomegalovirus infection. These TCRs are of unknown antigen specificity. Each CDR3 protein is one row after TCRdb ran MiXCR on the reads. In the table there are around 19,000 distinct CDR3 sequences, around 43% of which are singletons. The input for sequencing was CD8+ T cells from cultured PBMCs, taken from culture after CMV antigen stimulation. These receptors originate from a human donor in good health (CMV status not recorded). Some clones in this sample may be carry-over from other donors' samples.

This clonotype was counted ten times or more. The chain joins TRBV6-2 or TRBV6-3 to TRBJ2-7; D uncertain. The germline V gene encodes CDR1 MNHEY and CDR2 SVGEGT. The V and J ends lost 5 bases and 6 bases respectively, with 17 bases between them. CDR3 length: 14 residues. CDR3 DNA: TGTGCCAGCAGTCTGGGTGGTTCCTACGGCGAGCAGTACTTC. It is translated as CASSLGGSYGEQYF.

This chain links TRBV13 with TRBJ2-2; D is ambiguous. The CDR3 is 14 residues long. CDR1 and CDR2 (germline): PRHDT, FYEKMQ (reference sequence). V lost 6 bases and J lost 3, with 11 bases in between. CDR3 in DNA: TGTGCCAGCAGTCTAGGGCGGTACACCGGGGAGCTGTTTTTT. It translates to CASSLGRYTGELFF. The variable domain in full, completed from reference TRBV13 and TRBJ2-2, reads AAGVIQSPRHLIKEKRETATLKCYPIPRHDTVYWYQQGPGQDPQFLISFYEKMQSDKGSIPDRFSAQQFSDYHSELNMSSLELGDSALYFCASSLGRYTGELFFGEGSRLTVL.

In its sample, this clonotype was seen many times. The chain couples TRBV4-1 to TRBJ2-7, with unresolved D. V was shortened by 0 bases and J by 4 bases, with 16 bases between the two germline ends. The CDR3 loop spans 16 amino acids. The germline V gene has CDR1 MGHRA and CDR2 YSYEKL. The CDR3 is CASSQESVPRTYEQYF. Here the CDR3 DNA reads TGCGCCAGCAGCCAAGAATCTGTGCCGAGAACATACGAGCAGTACTTC.

V and J are TRBV27 and TRBJ2-7; D is unresolved. Per germline, CDR1 MNHEY and CDR2 SMNVEV (reference sequence). Trimming left V 2 bases short and J 3 bases short, with 8 bases between. The CDR3 covers 13 residues. CDR3 nucleotides: TGTGCCAGCAGTTTAGGTTTCAACTACGAGCAGTACTTC. This gives the protein CASSLGFNYEQYF.

The chain employs TRBV2 and TRBJ1-5; D uncertain. The CDR3 loop spans 16 amino acids. Germline CDR1 SNHLY, CDR2 FYNNEI. The V and J ends lost 0 bases and 0 bases respectively, with 9 bases between them. For the CDR3, the DNA is TGTGCCAGCAGTGAAGCGAAGGGCGGTAGCAATCAGCCCCAGCATTTT. Translating it yields CASSEAKGGSNQPQHF.

The table lists this clonotype with many counts. This sequence joins TRBV7-2 and TRBJ2-5, with TRBD2 matching 8 bases. Losses at the gene ends were 2 bases for V and 2 bases for J; bases not matched to a gene: 10. The CDR3 has 17 residues. From germline, CDR1 is SGHTA and CDR2 FQGNSA. CDR3 protein: CASSLLPLAGKQETQYF. DNA for the CDR3: TGTGCCAGCAGCTTACTCCCCCTAGCGGGTAAACAAGAGACCCAGTACTTC.

The chain uses TRBV28 and TRBJ1-5; TRBD1 might be the D (5 bases). The CDR3 has 16 amino acids. V lost 2 bases, J lost 5 bases, and 16 bases lay in between. Germline V lookup: CDR1 MDHEN, CDR2 SYDVKM. The CDR3 sequence: CASSLGIGRGYQPQHF. CDR3 in DNA: TGTGCCAGCAGTTTAGGGATAGGGAGGGGATATCAGCCCCAGCATTTT.

V gene TRBV11-3 combines with J gene TRBJ1-1; the match to TRBD1 covers 8 bases. The V segment lost 0 bases and the J segment 10 bases; nucleotides outside the gene matches: 16. There are 17 residues in the CDR3. Looked up from germline, CDR1 is SGHNT and CDR2 is YENEEA. The CDR3 bases are TGTGCCAGCAGCTTAGATCCACGGACTACAGGGGGGCAGGGAGCTTTCTTT. Translation: CASSLDPRTTGGQGAFF.

The J gene is TRBJ2-3, the V gene TRBV6-6, with D possibly TRBD1 on 5 matching bases. Germline CDR1 MNHNY, CDR2 SVGAGI (reference sequence). The CDR3 consists of 15 residues. V lost 7 bases and J 0 bases, leaving 14 bases between the germline ends. The CDR3 loop reads CASKSTALSTDTQYF. The CDR3 DNA follows: TGTGCCAGCAAATCGACAGCACTTAGCACAGATACGCAGTATTTT.

Here the CDR3 reads CASSLMVGGTEAFF. The CDR3 DNA sequence: TGTGCCAGCAGTTTAATGGTGGGCGGGACTGAAGCTTTCTTT. The chain carries TRBV27 and TRBJ1-1, with D unresolved. Trimming removed 2 bases from V and 5 bases from J, with 12 bases in between. This CDR3 region has 14 residues. Germline V gene lookup returns CDR1 MNHEY and CDR2 SMNVEV (reference sequence).

The V call is TRBV5-6, the J call TRBJ2-1; 13 nucleotides match TRBD2. Germline trimming cut 5 bases from V and 4 bases from J; bases unmatched to any gene: 6. The CDR3 runs to 16 residues. CDR1 is SGHDT and CDR2 is YYEEEE in the germline V gene. The CDR3 sequence is CASSSGTSGVYNEQFF. CDR3 DNA sequence: TGTGCCAGCAGTAGTGGGACTAGCGGGGTATACAATGAGCAGTTCTTC.

The chain has TRBV7-6 and TRBJ1-1; maybe TRBD1 (6 bases). V gave up 3 bases and J gave up 5 bases, with 13 bases separating them. The germline CDR1 and CDR2 sequences are SGHVS and FNYEAQ. The CDR3 loop spans 14 amino acids. The CDR3 nucleotides are TGTGCCAGCAGCTTGGCCGGGGGGCAAACTGAAGCTTTCTTT. Its protein product is CASSLAGGQTEAFF.

The rearrangement uses TRBV19 and TRBJ1-1; D possibly corresponds to TRBD1 (6 bases). The CDR3 contains 15 residues. V gave up 1 base and J gave up 5 bases, with 14 bases separating them. Germline V gene data show CDR1 as LNHDA and CDR2 as SQIVND (reference sequence). The CDR3 here is CASSIVQGHFTEAFF. CDR3 coding DNA: TGTGCCAGTAGTATAGTTCAGGGACATTTTACTGAAGCTTTCTTT.

V and J are TRBV27 and TRBJ1-1; D unresolved. The CDR3 is 13 residues long. Trimming pared 3 bases from V and 1 base from J, leaving 6 bases between. Per germline, CDR1 MNHEY and CDR2 SMNVEV (reference sequence). CDR3 region: CASSLMQNTEAFF. Written as DNA, the CDR3 is TGTGCCAGCAGTTTGATGCAGAACACTGAAGCTTTCTTT.

There are many counts of this clonotype. The V call is TRBV12-3 or TRBV12-4, the J call TRBJ2-5; TRBD2 agrees at 12 bases. The CDR3 length is 19 residues. V dropped 6 bases and J dropped 2; count of bases not matched to a gene: 16. Written as DNA, the CDR3 is TGTGCCAGCAGCCCTAGCGGACTAGCGGGAACACTAGAACAAGAGACCCAGTACTTC. Protein product: CASSPSGLAGTLEQETQYF.

This clonotype has just a few counts. This chain connects TRBV4-2 to TRBJ2-6; TRBD1 aligns across 12 bases. CDR1 and CDR2 from the germline V gene are LGHNA and YNFKEQ. The CDR3 totals 19 residues. Unmatched junction bases numbered 6, after V lost 0 bases and J lost 3 bases. The DNA for the CDR3 is TGTGCCAGCAGCCAAGATCCGGGACAGGGGGCCCTTGGGGCCAACGTCCTGACTTTC. Its protein product is CASSQDPGQGALGANVLTF.

The rearrangement uses TRBV20-1 and TRBJ2-7; D is undetermined. The ends were cut back, 6 bases at V and 0 bases at J, with 9 bases in the middle. This CDR3 region has 12 residues. From germline, CDR1 is DFQATT and CDR2 SNEGSKA (reference sequence). The CDR3 region has the DNA TGCAGTGCCACGCGCTCCTCCTACGAGCAGTACTTC. This sequence encodes CSATRSSYEQYF.

Here the CDR3 DNA reads TGCGCCAGCAGCCAAGCTCAATCGTCCGACACCATATATTTT. Amino acid sequence: CASSQAQSSDTIYF. The J gene is TRBJ1-3, the V gene TRBV4-3; no clear D gene. This CDR3 is 14 amino acids long. Germline V gene lookup returns CDR1 LGHNA and CDR2 YSLEER. V shed 1 base and J shed 8 bases, with 12 bases lying between them.

The V call is TRBV7-9, the J call TRBJ2-2; 9 positions agree with TRBD2. This CDR3 region has 15 residues. V trimming: 6 bases; J trimming: 3 bases; junction bases outside the gene matches: 5. Germline V lookup: CDR1 SEHNR, CDR2 FQNEAQ (reference sequence). CDR3 sequence (DNA): TGTGCCAGCAGTAGCGGGGGAGGTTACACCGGGGAGCTGTTTTTT. This translates into CASSSGGGYTGELFF. The entire variable domain, with the rest obtained from reference TRBV7-9 and TRBJ2-2, is as follows: DTGVSQNPRHKITKRGQNVTFRCDPISEHNRLYWYRQTLGQGPEFLTYFQNEAQLEKSRLLSDRFSAERPKGSFSTLEIQRTEQGDSAMYLCASSSGGGYTGELFFGEGSRLTVL.

This clonotype was counted a few times. The gene calls are TRBV12-3 or TRBV12-4 and TRBJ2-3, with TRBD1 as a possible D gene (5 bases). Trimming cost V 3 bases and J 2 bases, with 9 bases left between them. The CDR3 totals 14 residues. CDR3 nucleotide sequence: TGTGCCAGCAGTTTCGCGACAGCCACAGATACGCAGTATTTT. Encoded protein: CASSFATATDTQYF.

V and J are TRBV7-9 and TRBJ2-7; D is possibly TRBD1 (5 bases). This CDR3 spans 13 amino acids. Trimming took 1 base from V and 5 from J, leaving 9 bases between them. Germline V lookup: CDR1 SEHNR, CDR2 FQNEAQ (reference sequence). Here the CDR3 reads CASSLGTLDEQYF. In nucleotides, the CDR3 is TGTGCCAGCAGCTTAGGGACACTTGACGAGCAGTACTTC.

The sample holds many counts of this clonotype. The chain recombines TRBV7-8 with TRBJ2-1; TRBD2 aligns across 8 bases. CDR3 length: 16 amino acids. V gave up 2 bases and J gave up 3 bases; unmatched junction bases: 6. Germline V gene lookup returns CDR1 SGHVS and CDR2 FQNEAQ. CDR3 loop: CASSLLSGRIYNEQFF. The CDR3 DNA follows: TGTGCCAGCAGCTTACTAAGCGGGAGAATCTACAATGAGCAGTTCTTC.